A selection of T cell receptor beta chains follows, all from one sample in a study of Graves' ophthalmopathy and Graves' hyperthyroidism. Using its own MiXCR run on the multiplex PCR reads, TCRdb lists one record per CDR3 protein. Among 230,000 or so distinct CDR3 sequences listed, around 50% were seen once. Sequencing was performed on peripheral blood. All receptors come from an adult man with Graves' ophthalmopathy. Each CDR3 is given without its conserved first and last residue. A D gene is named only where the DNA matches it firmly. Clone size, where shown, is once, few, many, or a class for clones that have expanded.

clone_size: few; j_call: TRBJ1-4; d_call: .; v_call: TRBV7-2; cdr3_aa: ASSLGWGEKLF
clone_size: few; j_call: TRBJ2-2; d_call: TRBD1; v_call: TRBV29-1; cdr3_aa: SVLSWTGGIGELF
clone_size: .; j_call: TRBJ2-5; d_call: TRBD2; v_call: TRBV4-2; cdr3_aa: ASSPTLAGVETQY
clone_size: few; j_call: TRBJ1-5; d_call: TRBD1; v_call: TRBV12-3/TRBV12-4; cdr3_aa: ASSSGGLNQPQH
clone_size: .; j_call: TRBJ2-2; d_call: TRBD2; v_call: TRBV11-2; cdr3_aa: ASPPGSGGPGTGGLF
clone_size: .; j_call: TRBJ2-2; d_call: .; v_call: TRBV7-8; cdr3_aa: ASSLAGGCF
clone_size: .; j_call: TRBJ1-5; d_call: .; v_call: TRBV20-1; cdr3_aa: SARDLIIGGPED
clone_size: .; j_call: TRBJ1-1; d_call: TRBD1; v_call: TRBV5-1; cdr3_aa: ASSLERTGKAEAF
clone_size: few; j_call: TRBJ1-6; d_call: .; v_call: TRBV7-6; cdr3_aa: ASSALTVYNSPLH
clone_size: .; j_call: TRBJ2-5; d_call: .; v_call: TRBV19; cdr3_aa: ASSSFFRRAGETQY
clone_size: .; j_call: TRBJ2-5; d_call: .; v_call: TRBV10-3; cdr3_aa: AISEAGSSKETQY
clone_size: few; j_call: TRBJ2-6; d_call: TRBD2; v_call: TRBV29-1; cdr3_aa: SVEGLAGGRKGSGANVLT
clone_size: .; j_call: TRBJ1-3; d_call: TRBD1; v_call: TRBV7-9; cdr3_aa: ASSLGGGRNTIY
clone_size: .; j_call: TRBJ2-7; d_call: TRBD1; v_call: TRBV25-1; cdr3_aa: ASAGDRVREQY
clone_size: .; j_call: TRBJ1-4; d_call: .; v_call: TRBV2; cdr3_aa: ASSEGWGNEKLF
clone_size: .; j_call: TRBJ1-3; d_call: TRBD1; v_call: TRBV2; cdr3_aa: SAVRTGDGNTIY
clone_size: .; j_call: TRBJ1-2; d_call: .; v_call: TRBV20-1; cdr3_aa: SARAPGWYDYGYT
clone_size: few; j_call: TRBJ1-2; d_call: .; v_call: TRBV6-1; cdr3_aa: ASSESTEDYGYT
clone_size: .; j_call: TRBJ1-2; d_call: .; v_call: TRBV9; cdr3_aa: ASSQEDTLVGRGYT
clone_size: few; j_call: TRBJ1-1; d_call: .; v_call: TRBV7-9; cdr3_aa: ASNLLADTEAF
clone_size: .; j_call: TRBJ2-5; d_call: TRBD2; v_call: TRBV2; cdr3_aa: ASSESSSGRRGQETQY
clone_size: .; j_call: TRBJ1-1; d_call: .; v_call: TRBV27; cdr3_aa: ASSVYRDLNTEAF
clone_size: many; j_call: TRBJ1-2; d_call: TRBD1; v_call: TRBV7-8; cdr3_aa: ASSRRDREAGYT
clone_size: few; j_call: TRBJ1-1; d_call: TRBD1; v_call: TRBV29-1; cdr3_aa: SVRDREGWHTEAF